This TCR beta chain was retrieved from a study of blood T cells in healthy people across ages. Trimming shortened V by 8 bases and J by 6 bases, and 14 bases separated the two germline ends. The V gene's germline CDR1 is SQVTM and CDR2 ANQGSEA. CDR3 length: 12 amino acids. Primed by a sample-barcoded 5' primer and a J-beta primer mix, a second PCR proceeded for about 7 to 11 cycles. MiXCR, run by TCRdb on the 5' RACE reads, gives a single entry per CDR3 protein. The data contain about 620,000 distinct CDR3 sequences, approximately 21% of them seen just once; the ten biggest clones take up roughly 3.6%. This clonotype has a handful of counts.

Input material: blood. The TCR was taken from a man between 65 and 85 years old in good health. The rearrangement joins TRBV29-1 to TRBJ2-1; unclear D gene. CDR3 nucleotide sequence: TGCAGCCATGACACGTTTGCCAATGAGCAGTTCTTC. Its protein is CSHDTFANEQFF.